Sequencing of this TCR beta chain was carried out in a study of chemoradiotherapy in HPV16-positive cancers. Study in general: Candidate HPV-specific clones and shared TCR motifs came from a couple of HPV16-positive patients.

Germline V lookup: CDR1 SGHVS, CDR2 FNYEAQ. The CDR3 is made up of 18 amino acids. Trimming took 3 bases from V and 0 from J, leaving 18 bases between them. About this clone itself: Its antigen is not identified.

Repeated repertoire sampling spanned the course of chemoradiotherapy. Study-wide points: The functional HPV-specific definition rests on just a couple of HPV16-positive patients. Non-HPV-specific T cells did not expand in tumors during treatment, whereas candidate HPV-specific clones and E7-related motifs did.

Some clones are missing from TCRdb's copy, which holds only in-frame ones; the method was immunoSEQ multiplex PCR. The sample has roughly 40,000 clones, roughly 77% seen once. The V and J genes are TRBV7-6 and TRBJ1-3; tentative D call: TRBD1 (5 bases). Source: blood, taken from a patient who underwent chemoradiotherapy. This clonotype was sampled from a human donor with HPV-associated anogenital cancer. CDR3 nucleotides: TGTGCCAGCAGCTTCTCCTGGCCAGGGACCCCCTCTGGAAACACCATATATTTT. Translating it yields CASSFSWPGTPSGNTIYF. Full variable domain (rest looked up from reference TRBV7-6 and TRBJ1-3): GAGVSQSPRYKVTKRGQDVALRCDPISGHVSLYWYRQALGQGPEFLTYFNYEAQQDKSGLPNDRFSAERPEGSISTLTIQRTEQRDSAMYRCASSFSWPGTPSGNTIYFGEGSWLTVV.